One and the same sample provided the 12 T cell receptor beta chains below, sequenced in a study of shared clonotypes between healthy human individuals. This table comes from immunoSEQ multiplex PCR, and its TCRdb copy is limited to in-frame clones, with some not included. The sample carries about 990,000 clones, about 80% recorded once. The sequenced material came from memory CD4+ T cells from PBMCs. Noted subset: CD45RA-negative fraction. These receptors all stem from a man younger than 30 in good health. Some clones in this sample may be carry-over from other donors' samples.

The genes are TRBV6-1 and TRBJ2-2; perhaps TRBD1 as D (5 bases). Germline-derived CDR1 and CDR2 are MNHNS and SASEGT. The CDR3 totals 12 residues. Trimming shortened V by 7 bases and J by 6 bases, and 9 bases separated the two germline ends. CDR3 in DNA: TGTGCCAGCAACAGGTTGGCCGGGGAGCTGTTTTTT. This codes for CASNRLAGELFF.

On this clone itself: The sample contains more than one DNA sequence encoding this CDR3. The CDR3 reads CSVDRGGTEAFF. In nucleotides, the CDR3 is TGCAGCGTTGACAGGGGCGGCACTGAAGCTTTCTTT. The V gene is TRBV29-1, the J gene TRBJ1-1; possibly TRBD1 for D (6 bases). Trimming shortened V by 3 bases and J by 4 bases, and 9 bases separated the two germline ends. Germline values: CDR1 SQVTM, CDR2 ANQGSEA. The CDR3 length is 12 residues.

The genes are TRBV5-1 and TRBJ2-7; 11 nucleotides match TRBD2. The CDR3 consists of 15 residues. V lost 2 bases and J lost 5; bases outside the gene matches: 6. Germline CDR1 and CDR2: SGHRS and YFSETQ. The CDR3 DNA reads as TGCGCCAGCAGCTTCTTAGCGGGAGGGGTGGACGAGCAGTACTTC. This encodes CASSFLAGGVDEQYF.

The rearrangement uses TRBV19 and TRBJ2-5; possible D gene TRBD2, 5 bases. The CDR3 totals 16 residues. V gave up 1 base and J gave up 2 bases, with 14 bases separating them. Per germline, CDR1 LNHDA and CDR2 SQIVND (reference sequence). This CDR3 reads CASSIAASRLQETQYF. CDR3 in DNA: TGTGCCAGTAGTATAGCGGCTAGCCGTTTACAAGAGACCCAGTACTTC.

The CDR3 region is CASSKQAGGSNQPQHF. CDR3 coding DNA: TGTGCCAGCAGCAAACAGGCAGGGGGAAGCAATCAGCCCCAGCATTTT. The J gene is TRBJ1-5, the V gene TRBV21-1; TRBD1 reflects the table's D call only, with no check against the DNA. TRBV21-1 is assigned pseudogene status. The CDR3 consists of 16 residues.

Regarding this clone: A much bigger clone sits one base away, suggesting this may be a read error. The V and J genes are TRBV2 and TRBJ1-2; 7 nucleotides agree with TRBD1. In germline, CDR1 is SNHLY, CDR2 FYNNEI. This CDR3 region has 15 residues. V dropped 10 bases and J dropped 2; count of bases not matched to a gene: 13. DNA for the CDR3: TGTGCCAACAGCAAGACGGCGACAGGGAACTATGGCTACACCTTC. Translated, it gives CANSKTATGNYGYTF.

This sequence joins TRBV29-1 and TRBJ1-1, with D unresolved. The CDR3 has 13 residues. Germline lookup yields CDR1 SQVTM and CDR2 ANQGSEA. V was clipped by 2 bases and J by 4 bases, with 11 bases between them. CDR3 sequence reads: CSVERVRGTEAFF. The CDR3 DNA reads TGCAGCGTTGAAAGGGTGAGAGGCACTGAAGCTTTCTTT. Based on the CDR3 plus reference TRBV29-1 and TRBJ1-1, the full variable domain is SAVISQKPSRDICQRGTSLTIQCQVDSQVTMMFWYRQQPGQSLTLIATANQGSEATYESGFVIDKFPISRPNLTFSTLTVSNMSPEDSSIYLCSVERVRGTEAFFGQGTRLTVV.

V usage is TRBV4-1 and J usage is TRBJ2-3; 9 bases map to TRBD1. The CDR3 runs to 17 residues. Per the germline V gene, CDR1 is MGHRA and CDR2 is YSYEKL. J lost 2 bases, V lost 4 bases, and 10 bases had no gene match. The CDR3 protein is CASSPSPTGGFTDTQYF. The CDR3, as DNA: TGCGCCAGCAGCCCGTCACCGACAGGGGGATTCACAGATACGCAGTATTTT.

The chain uses TRBV29-1 and TRBJ1-5; tentatively, D is TRBD1 (5 bases). In germline, CDR1 is SQVTM, CDR2 ANQGSEA. The CDR3 contains 13 residues. Trimming pared 1 base from V and 9 bases from J, leaving 13 bases between. The DNA for the CDR3 is TGCAGCGTTGAAGTGGGGGGGAGTGGGCCCCAGCATTTT. Translation gives CSVEVGGSGPQHF.

The rearrangement uses TRBV6-6 and TRBJ1-2; 8 nucleotides agree with TRBD1. The germline CDR1 and CDR2 sequences are MNHNY and SVGAGI (reference sequence). The CDR3 runs to 15 residues. The J segment lost 5 bases and the V segment lost 5 bases, leaving 10 bases of the junction unmatched. The CDR3 DNA follows: TGTGCCAGCAGTCCAACATCCAGGGGGCTATATGGCTACACCTTC. Its translation: CASSPTSRGLYGYTF.

Comments on this clone: The identical CDR3 is also encoded by other nucleotide sequences in the sample. V is TRBV27 and J is TRBJ1-6; 9 bases map to TRBD1. V trimming: 6 bases; J trimming: 7 bases; junction bases outside the gene matches: 16. The CDR3 contains 18 residues. Germline values: CDR1 MNHEY, CDR2 SMNVEV (reference sequence). In DNA form, the CDR3 reads TGTGCCAGCAGGGCCGGGACAGGGACCATCACCCACAATTCACCCCTCCACTTT. This sequence encodes CASRAGTGTITHNSPLHF.

A single count supports this clone. The CDR3 loop reads CASSEGTAHGGNTIYF. CDR3 nucleotides: TGTGCCAGCAGTGAAGGGACAGCCCATGGGGGAAACACCATATATTTT. This chain links TRBV6-1 with TRBJ1-3, with D possibly matching TRBD1 (6 bases). CDR1 and CDR2 (germline): MNHNS, SASEGT. The CDR3 contains 16 residues. V was trimmed by 1 base and J by 4 bases, leaving 14 bases between them.